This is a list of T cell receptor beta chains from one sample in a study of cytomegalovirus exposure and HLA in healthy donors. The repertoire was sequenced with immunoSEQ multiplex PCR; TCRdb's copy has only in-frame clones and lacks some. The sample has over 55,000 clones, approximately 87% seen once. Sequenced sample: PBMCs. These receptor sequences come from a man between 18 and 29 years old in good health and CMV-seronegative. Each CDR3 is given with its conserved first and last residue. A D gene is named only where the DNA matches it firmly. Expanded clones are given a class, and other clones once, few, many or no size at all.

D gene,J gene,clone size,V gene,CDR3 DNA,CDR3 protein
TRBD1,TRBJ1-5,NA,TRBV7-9,TGTGCCAGCAGCCGGACAGGGGATCAGCCCCAGCATTTT,CASSRTGDQPQHF
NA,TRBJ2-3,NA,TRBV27,TGTGCCACGCGGGGTTCTAGCACAGATACGCAGTATTTT,CATRGSSTDTQYF
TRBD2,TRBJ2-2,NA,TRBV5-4,TGTGCCAGCAGCTTGCTAGCGGGGGGGAACACCGGGGAGCTGTTTTTT,CASSLLAGGNTGELFF
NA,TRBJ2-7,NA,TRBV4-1,TGCGCCAGCAGCCTACAGGGTTCCTACGAGCAGTACTTC,CASSLQGSYEQYF
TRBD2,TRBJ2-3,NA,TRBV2,TGTGCCAGCAGTTTGGAGACAACTAGCGGGGGGGCAGATACGCAGTATTTT,CASSLETTSGGADTQYF
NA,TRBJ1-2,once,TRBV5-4,TGTGCCAGCAGCTTCGACAGCTATGGCTACACCTTC,CASSFDSYGYTF
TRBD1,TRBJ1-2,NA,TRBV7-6,TGTGCCAGCAGCTCCGGGACAGATGGAAGTGGCTACACCTTC,CASSSGTDGSGYTF
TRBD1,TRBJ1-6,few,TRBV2,TGTGCCAGCAGTTTCAGGGGGATGGATAATTCACCCCTCCACTTT,CASSFRGMDNSPLHF
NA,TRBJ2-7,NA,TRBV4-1,TGCGCCAGCAGCCAAGGCGTAGGGAGGTACGAGCAGTACTTC,CASSQGVGRYEQYF
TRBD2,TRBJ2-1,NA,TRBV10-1,TGCGCCAGCAGTGACCCCCCTAGCGGGGGGACTTACAATAAGCAGTTCTTC,CASSDPPSGGTYNKQFF
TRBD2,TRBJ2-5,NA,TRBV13,TGTGCCAGCAGCTTAGGGACTAGCGGGCGAGGGGCCCAGTACTTC,CASSLGTSGRGAQYF
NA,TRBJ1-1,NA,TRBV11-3,TGTGCCAGCAAGGCGGCGGCGGGAGGGAACACTGAAGCTTTCTTT,CASKAAAGGNTEAFF
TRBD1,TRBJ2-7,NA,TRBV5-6,TGTGCCAGCAGGTTGGGTGGGACAGGGGGTCCCGAGCAGTACTTC,CASRLGGTGGPEQYF
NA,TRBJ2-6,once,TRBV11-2,TGTGCCAGCAGCTCGTGGGAGGGGGCCAACGTCCTGACTTTC,CASSSWEGANVLTF
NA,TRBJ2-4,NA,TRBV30,TGTGCCTGGAGTTACCGGGACTTTCAGTACTTC,CAWSYRDFQYF
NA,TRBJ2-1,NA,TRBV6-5,TGTGCCAGCAGCAGCTCTATACAGCTCAGTGAGTTCTTC,CASSSSIQLSEFF
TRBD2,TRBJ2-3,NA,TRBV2,TGTGCCAGCAGTGAAGACGGGGGGGCCACAGATACGCAGTATTTT,CASSEDGGATDTQYF
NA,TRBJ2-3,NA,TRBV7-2,TGTGCCAGCGGATGGTTGGGAGGCACAGATACGCAGTATTTT,CASGWLGGTDTQYF
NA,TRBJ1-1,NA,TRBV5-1,TGCGCCAGCAGCTTGGGGTCAGGGGTCATGAACACTGAAGCTTTCTTT,CASSLGSGVMNTEAFF
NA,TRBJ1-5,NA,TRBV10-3,TGTGCCATCAGTCCAGGGCGGGGAAGCAATCAGCCCCAGCATTTT,CAISPGRGSNQPQHF
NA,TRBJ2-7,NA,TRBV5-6,TGTGCCAGCAGCTTGGCGGACAGTTACTACGAGCAGTACTTC,CASSLADSYYEQYF
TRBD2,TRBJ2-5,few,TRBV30,TGTGCCTGGAGTCGACGGGGGGGCCAGTACTTC,CAWSRRGGQYF
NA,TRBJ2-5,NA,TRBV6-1,TGTGCCAGCAGTGAATTAGGGGTTTTAGGTGAGACCCAGTACTTC,CASSELGVLGETQYF
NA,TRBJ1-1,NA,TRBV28,TGTGCCAGCATCCCCCACGCGGCTACTGAAGCTTTCTTT,CASIPHAATEAFF
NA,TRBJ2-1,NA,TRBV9,TGTGCCAGCAGCGTCACGCCGAGACTAGACAATGAGCAGTTCTTC,CASSVTPRLDNEQFF
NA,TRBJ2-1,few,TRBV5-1,TGCGCCAGCAGCTTGGCCAAGGGGGGGAGCTCCTACAATGAGCAGTTCTTC,CASSLAKGGSSYNEQFF